This TCR beta chain was sequenced in a study of blood T cell repertoires in COVID-19. On the study more broadly: Sources were T cells, B-cell-depleted T cells, or PBMCs; the material itself was cDNA or gDNA.

The germline gives CDR1 SGHRS, CDR2 YFSETQ. CDR3 length: 14 amino acids. V shed 4 bases and J shed 3 bases, with 11 bases lying between them. The protocol was immunoSEQ multiplex PCR, while the TCRdb copy is restricted to in-frame clones and leaves out a portion. Of about 150,000 clones listed, about 77% are singletons. The genes are TRBV5-1 and TRBJ1-5, with D possibly being TRBD1 (5 bases). Sequenced material: peripheral blood. The sequence came from a man aged 55 to 70 with acute or convalescent COVID-19. The CDR3 bases are TGCGCCAGCAGCCCAGGGTCCGCCAATCAGCCCCAGCATTTT. It encodes CASSPGSANQPQHF.